This T cell receptor beta chain was observed in a study of blood T cell repertoires in COVID-19. On the study more broadly: Samples taken during acute and convalescent COVID-19 were collected in the United States, Italy and Spain.

The V gene's germline CDR1 is LGHDT and CDR2 YNNKEL (reference sequence). V lost 0 bases to trimming and J lost 4 bases; unmatched junction nucleotides: 6. This CDR3 comprises 16 residues. This table comes from immunoSEQ multiplex PCR, and its TCRdb copy is limited to in-frame clones, with some not included. Altogether some 280,000 clones are present, about nine tenths being singletons, with the ten largest covering about 0.94%. V and J are TRBV3-1 (or the pseudogene TRBV3-2) and TRBJ2-1, with 7 nucleotides matching TRBD1. The sequenced sample was peripheral blood. This sequence originates from a woman aged 35 to 49 who had recovered from COVID-19. The CDR3 loop reads CASSQEGQPWYNEQFF. The CDR3 DNA follows: TGTGCCAGCAGCCAAGAGGGACAGCCCTGGTACAATGAGCAGTTCTTC.